The 19 T cell receptor beta chains below were found in one sample sequenced in a study of blood T cell repertoires in COVID-19. The data were produced by immunoSEQ multiplex PCR, yet TCRdb's version contains in-frame clones alone and is incomplete. The sample holds around 270,000 clones; 80% to 90% are singletons and the top ten take about 4.6%. Material: peripheral blood. These receptors were obtained from a man in his forties with acute or convalescent COVID-19.

This chain connects TRBV27 to TRBJ1-2; D is unresolved. The CDR3 consists of 15 residues. V was trimmed by 7 bases and J by 7 bases, leaving 22 bases between them. CDR1 and CDR2 from the germline V gene are MNHEY and SMNVEV (reference sequence). CDR3 in DNA: TGTGCCAGCAAGAGAGGCAGCTTCATGGAGGGTGGCTACACCTTC. This gives the protein CASKRGSFMEGGYTF.

This clone was seen just once. As DNA, the CDR3 is TGTGCCAGCAGCTTAGATCGCGGCCGGCATTTCTCCTACGAGCAGTACTTC. Its protein product is CASSLDRGRHFSYEQYF. This sequence joins TRBV11-2 and TRBJ2-7; no clear D gene. Germline V CDR1 and CDR2: SGHAT, FQNNGV. The CDR3 extends over 17 amino acids. V lost 0 bases and J 0 bases, leaving 15 bases between the germline ends.

The chain links TRBV5-1 to TRBJ2-3, with 11 bases fitting TRBD2. The CDR3 covers 17 residues. Germline loops: CDR1 SGHRS, CDR2 YFSETQ. V gave up 4 bases and J gave up 2 bases; unmatched junction bases: 9. The CDR3 DNA follows: TGCGCCAGCAGCACGGCGACTAGCGGGGCCTTCACAGATACGCAGTATTTT. Translation: CASSTATSGAFTDTQYF. Filled out from reference TRBV5-1 and TRBJ2-3, the complete variable domain reads KAGVTQTPRYLIKTRGQQVTLSCSPISGHRSVSWYQQTPGQGLQFLFEYFSETQRNKGNFPGRFSGRQFSNSRSEMNVSTLELGDSALYLCASSTATSGAFTDTQYFGPGTRLTVL.

The chain joins TRBV10-1 to TRBJ1-2; 7 bases map to TRBD1. The germline CDR1 and CDR2 sequences are WNHNN and SYGVQD (reference sequence). This CDR3 region has 13 residues. V gave up 6 bases and J gave up 7 bases; unmatched junction bases: 8. The CDR3, as DNA: TGCGCCAGCAGCACAGACAGGGCTGGTGGCTACACCTTC. It codes for CASSTDRAGGYTF.

The gene calls are TRBV14 and TRBJ2-1, with 10 bases matching TRBD2. The CDR3 is made up of 13 amino acids. Trimming at V came to 3 bases and at J to 10 bases, leaving 3 bases not matched to a gene. Germline assignment: CDR1 SGHDN and CDR2 FVKESK. CDR3 DNA: TGTGCCAGCAGCCAGATTAGCGGGGGGGAGCAGTTCTTC. Encoded protein: CASSQISGGEQFF.

This clone has only one observation. The chain couples TRBV21-1 to TRBJ1-2. TRBV21-1 is recorded as a pseudogene. The CDR3 spans 18 residues. The CDR3 loop is CASSAYPLQKRGGYGYTF. The CDR3 bases are TGTGCCAGCAGCGCCTATCCACTCCAAAAGAGGGGAGGCTATGGCTACACCTTC.

The chain has TRBV12-2 and TRBJ1-3. TRBV12-2 is marked as a pseudogene. The CDR3 has 16 residues. DNA of the CDR3: TGTGCAAGTCGCTTAGCGGCGGGGCGTCCTGGAAACACCATATATTTT. Protein product: CASRLAAGRPGNTIYF.

The V call is TRBV19, the J call TRBJ1-5; TRBD1 agrees at 11 bases. Germline values: CDR1 LNHDA, CDR2 SQIVND (reference sequence). CDR3 length: 13 residues. The J segment lost 9 bases and the V segment lost 4 bases, leaving 2 bases of the junction unmatched. The CDR3 coding sequence is TGTGCCAGTAGTAGGGACAGGGGGTCGCCCCAGCATTTT. Translating gives CASSRDRGSPQHF.

CDR3 sequence (DNA): TGTGCCATCAGTGAGTCCTTAGTCACAGATACGCAGTATTTT. This gives the protein CAISESLVTDTQYF. The chain links TRBV10-3 to TRBJ2-3; D unclear. Germline V CDR1 and CDR2: ENHRY, SYGVKD. V shed 0 bases and J shed 2 bases, with 6 bases lying between them. The CDR3 contains 14 residues.

The chain uses TRBV4-2 and TRBJ1-2; 7 bases match TRBD1. The CDR3 consists of 14 residues. V gave up 3 bases and J gave up 8 bases; unmatched junction bases: 9. Germline CDR1 and CDR2: LGHNA and YNFKEQ. The CDR3 region has the DNA TGTGCCAGCAGCCACTCCGGGACAGAAGGAGGCTACACCTTC. Translation gives CASSHSGTEGGYTF.

This clone was seen only a few times. The rearrangement uses TRBV30 and TRBJ1-2; 9 bases are a match to TRBD1. The CDR3 contains 14 residues. V was pared by 2 bases and J by 8 bases, with 9 bases of the junction left unmatched. Germline V lookup: CDR1 GTSNPN, CDR2 SVGIG (reference sequence). CDR3 sequence (DNA): TGTGCCTGGAGTCCCGGGACAGGGAGCAACGGCTACACCTTC. Translation: CAWSPGTGSNGYTF.

This sequence joins TRBV30 and TRBJ2-7, with TRBD2 matching over 8 bases. The germline V gene encodes CDR1 GTSNPN and CDR2 SVGIG (reference sequence). V was pared by 0 bases and J by 6 bases, with 4 bases of the junction left unmatched. The CDR3 extends over 13 amino acids. The CDR3 is CAWSVVGGAEQYF. In DNA, the CDR3 is TGTGCCTGGAGTGTAGTCGGGGGGGCCGAGCAGTACTTC.

The J gene is TRBJ2-7, the V gene TRBV6-5, with D possibly TRBD2 on 7 matching bases. CDR1 and CDR2 from the germline V gene are MNHEY and SVGAGI. This CDR3 contains 13 residues. Between the trimmed V and J ends, which lost 10 bases and 2 bases, there was a span of 15 bases. CDR3 residues: CATRGAHAYEQYF. CDR3 nucleotides: TGTGCCACCCGGGGGGCTCATGCCTACGAGCAGTACTTC.

The gene calls are TRBV19 and TRBJ2-7; 8 positions match TRBD2. This CDR3 has 14 residues. CDR1 LNHDA and CDR2 SQIVND come from the germline V gene (reference sequence). Trimming cost V 10 bases and J 4 bases; bases outside gene matches: 12. The CDR3 DNA reads TGTGCCACCTCGGCCTTCCGGGGGGGTTACGAGCAGTACTTC. It translates to CATSAFRGGYEQYF.

The chain has TRBV28 and TRBJ1-2; 9 bases agree with TRBD1. CDR3 size: 14 residues. Looked up from germline, CDR1 is MDHEN and CDR2 is SYDVKM. Losses at the gene ends were 5 bases for V and 8 bases for J; bases not matched to a gene: 9. The CDR3 spells CASSTDGTGRGYTF. The DNA of the CDR3 is TGTGCCAGCAGTACTGACGGGACAGGGAGAGGCTACACCTTC.

The J gene is TRBJ1-1, the V gene TRBV15; TRBD1 agrees at 7 bases. Germline CDR1 is LNHNV and CDR2 is YYDKDF (reference sequence). V was pared by 0 bases and J by 3 bases, with 13 bases of the junction left unmatched. CDR3 length: 18 amino acids. CDR3 nucleotide sequence: TGTGCCACCAGCAGAGATAAGGGTACAGGGGCGATAGACACTGAAGCTTTCTTT. Translating it yields CATSRDKGTGAIDTEAFF. Variable domain in full (rest from reference TRBV15 and TRBJ1-1): DAMVIQNPRYQVTQFGKPVTLSCSQTLNHNVMYWYQQKSSQAPKLLFHYYDKDFNNEADTPDNFQSRRPNTSFCFLDIRSPGLGDTAMYLCATSRDKGTGAIDTEAFFGQGTRLTVV.

This clone was observed once. The gene calls are TRBV5-1 and TRBJ2-7, with a weak D call TRBD1 (5 bases). The CDR3 extends over 15 amino acids. In germline, CDR1 is SGHRS, CDR2 YFSETQ. Trimming removed 2 bases at V and 3 bases at J, with 15 bases between. The DNA for the CDR3 is TGCGCCAGCAGCTTTTCATTCGGGCAGGGCTACGAGCAGTACTTC. Translated: CASSFSFGQGYEQYF.

The rearrangement uses TRBV30 and TRBJ1-1; a weak D match, TRBD1 (6 bases). Trimming took 0 bases from V and 6 from J, leaving 8 bases between them. The CDR3 totals 12 residues. CDR1 is GTSNPN and CDR2 is SVGIG in the germline V gene (reference sequence). This CDR3 is CAWSVQGPEAFF. The CDR3 coding sequence is TGTGCCTGGAGTGTACAGGGCCCTGAAGCTTTCTTT.

This chain uses TRBV6-1 with TRBJ2-7; D is uncertain. V shed 1 base and J shed 6 bases, with 13 bases lying between them. This CDR3 region has 14 residues. The V gene's germline CDR1 is MNHNS and CDR2 SASEGT. The CDR3 nucleotides are TGTGCCAGCAGTGAAGAAGCCCTGCGTCCCGAGCAGTACTTC. It yields the protein CASSEEALRPEQYF.